The table lists the clone carrying this T cell receptor beta chain with a count of one. Its matching antigen is unknown. Germline-derived CDR1 and CDR2 are MNHNS and SASEGT. V lost 4 bases, J lost 6 bases, and 24 bases lay in between. CDR3 length: 17 residues. Method: immunoSEQ multiplex PCR; TCRdb's copy keeps in-frame clones and lacks some. The data contain roughly 130,000 clones, around 94% of them singletons. These data belong to a study of human thymus T cells. Study results and caveats: Gene usage (both V and J) appeared biased in thymic and blood repertoires.

The source of the thymus tissue was resections taken during corrective heart surgery. Infants served as donors; they were healthy and Finnish and were having corrective surgery for congenital heart defects. This rearrangement joins TRBV6-1 to TRBJ1-2; D might be TRBD1 (6 bases). Sequencing was performed on thymus tissue. The clonotype was recovered from a boy less than two years old with a congenital heart defect but otherwise immunologically healthy. Here the CDR3 reads CASSVRNRANSGDGYTF. DNA for the CDR3: TGTGCCAGCAGTGTAAGGAACAGGGCCAATTCAGGGGATGGCTACACCTTC.